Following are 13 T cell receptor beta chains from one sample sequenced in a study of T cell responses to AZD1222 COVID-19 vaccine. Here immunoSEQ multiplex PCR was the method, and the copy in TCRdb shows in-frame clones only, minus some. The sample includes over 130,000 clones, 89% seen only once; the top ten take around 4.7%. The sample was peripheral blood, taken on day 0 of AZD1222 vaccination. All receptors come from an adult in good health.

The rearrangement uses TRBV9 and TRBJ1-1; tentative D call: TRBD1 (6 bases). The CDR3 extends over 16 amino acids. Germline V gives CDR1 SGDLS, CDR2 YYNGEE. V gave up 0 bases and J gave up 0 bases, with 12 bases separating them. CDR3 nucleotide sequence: TGTGCCAGCAGCGTAGAGGGGGGAGTAATGAACACTGAAGCTTTCTTT. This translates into CASSVEGGVMNTEAFF.

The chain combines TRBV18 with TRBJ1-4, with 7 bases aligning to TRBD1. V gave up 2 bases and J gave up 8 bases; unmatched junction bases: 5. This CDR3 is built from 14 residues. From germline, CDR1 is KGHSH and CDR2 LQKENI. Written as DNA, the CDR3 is TGTGCCAGCTCACCAACGACAGGGCAAGAAAAACTGTTTTTT. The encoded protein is CASSPTTGQEKLFF. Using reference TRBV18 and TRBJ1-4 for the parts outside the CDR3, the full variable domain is NAGVMQNPRHLVRRRGQEARLRCSPMKGHSHVYWYRQLPEEGLKFMVYLQKENIIDESGMPKERFSAEFPKEGPSILRIQQVVRGDSAAYFCASSPTTGQEKLFFGSGTQLSVL.

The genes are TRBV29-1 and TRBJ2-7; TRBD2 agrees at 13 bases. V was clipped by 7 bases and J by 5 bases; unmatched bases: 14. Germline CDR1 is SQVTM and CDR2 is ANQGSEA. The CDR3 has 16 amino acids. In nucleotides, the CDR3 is TGCAGCGCCTTAACCGGGACTAGCGGGGCGATCGACGAGCAGTACTTC. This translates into CSALTGTSGAIDEQYF.

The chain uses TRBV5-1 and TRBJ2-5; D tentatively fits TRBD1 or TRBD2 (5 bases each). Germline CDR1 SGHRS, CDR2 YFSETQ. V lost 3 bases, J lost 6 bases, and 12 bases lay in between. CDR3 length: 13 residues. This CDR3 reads CASSSGTLQTQYF. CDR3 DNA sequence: TGCGCCAGCAGCTCAGGGACCCTTCAGACCCAGTACTTC. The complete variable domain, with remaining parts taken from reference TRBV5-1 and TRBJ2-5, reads KAGVTQTPRYLIKTRGQQVTLSCSPISGHRSVSWYQQTPGQGLQFLFEYFSETQRNKGNFPGRFSGRQFSNSRSEMNVSTLELGDSALYLCASSSGTLQTQYFGPGTRLLVL.

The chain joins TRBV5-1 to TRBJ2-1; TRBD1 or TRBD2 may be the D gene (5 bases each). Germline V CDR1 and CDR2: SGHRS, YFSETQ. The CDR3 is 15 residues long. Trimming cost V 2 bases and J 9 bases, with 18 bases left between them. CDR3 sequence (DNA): TGCGCCAGCAGCTTCCGGGACGATCTTTGGTCTGAGCAGTTCTTC. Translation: CASSFRDDLWSEQFF. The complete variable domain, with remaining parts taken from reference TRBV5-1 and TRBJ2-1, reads KAGVTQTPRYLIKTRGQQVTLSCSPISGHRSVSWYQQTPGQGLQFLFEYFSETQRNKGNFPGRFSGRQFSNSRSEMNVSTLELGDSALYLCASSFRDDLWSEQFFGPGTRLTVL.

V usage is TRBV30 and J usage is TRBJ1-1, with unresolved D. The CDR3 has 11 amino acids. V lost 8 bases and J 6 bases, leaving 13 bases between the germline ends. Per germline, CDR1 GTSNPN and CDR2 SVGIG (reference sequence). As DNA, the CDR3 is TGTGCCCTTCTAGGGTCGGCTGAAGCTTTCTTT. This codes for CALLGSAEAFF.

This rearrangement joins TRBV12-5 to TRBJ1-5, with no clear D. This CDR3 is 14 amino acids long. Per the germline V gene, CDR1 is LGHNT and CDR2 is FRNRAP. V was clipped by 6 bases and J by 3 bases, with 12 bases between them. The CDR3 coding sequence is TGTGCTAGTGGGGAGGAAGGAATCAATCAGCCCCAGCATTTT. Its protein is CASGEEGINQPQHF.

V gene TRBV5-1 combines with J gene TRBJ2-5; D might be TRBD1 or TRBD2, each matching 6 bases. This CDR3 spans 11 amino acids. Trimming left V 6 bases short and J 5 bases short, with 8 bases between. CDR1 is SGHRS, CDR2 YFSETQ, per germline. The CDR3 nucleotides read TGCGCCAGCAAAGGGGGGGAGACCCAGTACTTC. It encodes CASKGGETQYF.

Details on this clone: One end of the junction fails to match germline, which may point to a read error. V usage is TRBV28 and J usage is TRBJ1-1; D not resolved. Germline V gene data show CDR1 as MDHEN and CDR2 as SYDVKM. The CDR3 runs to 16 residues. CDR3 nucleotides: TGTGCCAGCAGTTCATCGCCGGCTTTAATGAACGCTGAAGCTTTCTTT. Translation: CASSSSPALMNAEAFF.

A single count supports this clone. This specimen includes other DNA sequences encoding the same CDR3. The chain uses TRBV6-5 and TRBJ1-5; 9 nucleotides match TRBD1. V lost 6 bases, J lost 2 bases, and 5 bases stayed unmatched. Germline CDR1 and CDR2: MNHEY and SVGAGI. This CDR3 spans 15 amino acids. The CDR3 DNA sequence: TGTGCCAGCAGCCGGACAGGGGAAGGCAATCAGCCCCAGCATTTT. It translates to CASSRTGEGNQPQHF.

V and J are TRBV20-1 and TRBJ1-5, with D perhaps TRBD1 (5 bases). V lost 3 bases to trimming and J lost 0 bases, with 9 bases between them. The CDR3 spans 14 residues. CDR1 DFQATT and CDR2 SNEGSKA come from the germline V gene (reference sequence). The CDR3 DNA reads TGCAGTGCTAGTCGGGGGGATAGCAATCAGCCCCAGCATTTT. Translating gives CSASRGDSNQPQHF.

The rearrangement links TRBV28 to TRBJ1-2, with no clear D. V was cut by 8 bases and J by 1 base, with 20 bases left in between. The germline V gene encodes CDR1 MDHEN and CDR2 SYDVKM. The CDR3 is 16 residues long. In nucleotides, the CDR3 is TGTGCCAGCCGCACCCGGCTGTCCACGGATAACTATGGCTACACCTTC. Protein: CASRTRLSTDNYGYTF.

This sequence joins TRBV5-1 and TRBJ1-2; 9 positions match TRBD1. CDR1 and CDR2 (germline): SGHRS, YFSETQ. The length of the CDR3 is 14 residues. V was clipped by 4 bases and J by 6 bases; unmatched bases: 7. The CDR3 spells CASSGLGTGNGYTF. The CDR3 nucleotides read TGCGCCAGCAGCGGGCTCGGGACAGGGAATGGCTACACCTTC.